Each of the 7 T cell receptor beta chains below was sequenced from the same sample in a study of blood T cells in healthy people across ages (dated by TCRdb to 2015 to 2017). Libraries came from 5' RACE. Sequencing was carried out with an Illumina HiSeq 2500. A second PCR of roughly 7 to 11 cycles was performed with a sample-barcoded 5' primer and a J-beta primer mix. The public sequencing data were trimmed at Q25 with fastp and processed into clonotypes with MiXCR by TCRdb, which kept only in-frame beta chains. Rows are unified per CDR3 protein, each entry keeping the most common DNA and genes. Counted in this sample were roughly 1.5 million distinct CDR3 sequences; approximately 39% of them appeared once. The top ten clones comprise roughly 3.7% of the sample. The sequencing sample was made of blood. The origin of the receptors is a woman under 30 in good health.

Concerning this clonotype: The junction departs from germline at one end; a sequencing error may be responsible. The V gene is TRBV29-1, the J gene TRBJ1-2; 10 bases line up with TRBD1. Germline CDR1 and CDR2: SQVTM and ANQGSEA. The CDR3 is 12 amino acids. The CDR3 loop is CSIEWGQGGYTF. The CDR3 nucleotides read TGCAGCATTGAATGGGGACAGGGGGGCTACACCTTC.

The V call is TRBV10-3, the J call TRBJ1-2, with TRBD1 matching 9 bases. Per germline, CDR1 ENHRY and CDR2 SYGVKD. The CDR3 extends over 14 amino acids. J lost 0 bases, V lost 6 bases, and 2 bases had no gene match. The CDR3 loop is CAIRGTGSNYGYTF. Here the CDR3 DNA reads TGTGCCATCAGGGGGACAGGGTCTAACTATGGCTACACCTTC.

J is TRBJ2-5 and V is TRBV6-5; D might be TRBD2 (5 bases). V dropped 1 base and J dropped 2 bases, with 11 bases sitting between them. CDR3 length: 15 residues. Germline loops: CDR1 MNHEY, CDR2 SVGAGI. CDR3 nucleotide sequence: TGTGCCAGCAGTTACTTGGGGAGAGGTCAAGAGACCCAGTACTTC. It yields the protein CASSYLGRGQETQYF.

The chain couples TRBV27 to TRBJ2-7, with D perhaps matching TRBD2 (5 bases). V was cut by 4 bases and J by 3 bases, with 16 bases left in between. Germline V lookup: CDR1 MNHEY, CDR2 SMNVEV (reference sequence). This CDR3 comprises 15 residues. CDR3 bases: TGTGCCAGCAGTTCCCCTTTGGGGAGTAACTACGAGCAGTACTTC. Translated, it gives CASSSPLGSNYEQYF.

The genes are TRBV4-1 and TRBJ2-1, with 10 bases aligning to TRBD2. The DNA matches TRBJ2-7 better at its end, which makes the J call doubtful. The CDR3 is 18 amino acids. From germline, CDR1 is MGHRA and CDR2 YSYEKL. The CDR3 region is CASSQPGLAVSSYNEQYF. CDR3 DNA: TGCGCCAGCAGCCAGCCAGGACTAGCGGTGAGCTCCTACAATGAGCAGTACTTC.

This clonotype was observed once. In nucleotides, the CDR3 is TGCGCCAGCAGCTGCCGGACAGGGGCCGATGAGCAGTTCTTC. This sequence encodes CASSCRTGADEQFF. This sequence joins TRBV5-1 and TRBJ2-1; 9 bases are shared with TRBD1. This CDR3 is built from 14 residues. V gave up 3 bases and J gave up 8 bases; unmatched junction bases: 6. The germline CDR1 and CDR2 sequences are SGHRS and YFSETQ.

The rearrangement uses TRBV7-3 and TRBJ2-2; 7 bases line up with TRBD1. The CDR3 spans 15 residues. The V gene's germline CDR1 is SGHTA and CDR2 FQGTGA. Trimming took 2 bases from V and 4 from J; bases not matched to a gene: 4. CDR3 protein: CASSLLTGLTGELFF. The CDR3 bases are TGTGCCAGCAGCTTACTGACAGGGCTCACCGGGGAGCTGTTTTTT.